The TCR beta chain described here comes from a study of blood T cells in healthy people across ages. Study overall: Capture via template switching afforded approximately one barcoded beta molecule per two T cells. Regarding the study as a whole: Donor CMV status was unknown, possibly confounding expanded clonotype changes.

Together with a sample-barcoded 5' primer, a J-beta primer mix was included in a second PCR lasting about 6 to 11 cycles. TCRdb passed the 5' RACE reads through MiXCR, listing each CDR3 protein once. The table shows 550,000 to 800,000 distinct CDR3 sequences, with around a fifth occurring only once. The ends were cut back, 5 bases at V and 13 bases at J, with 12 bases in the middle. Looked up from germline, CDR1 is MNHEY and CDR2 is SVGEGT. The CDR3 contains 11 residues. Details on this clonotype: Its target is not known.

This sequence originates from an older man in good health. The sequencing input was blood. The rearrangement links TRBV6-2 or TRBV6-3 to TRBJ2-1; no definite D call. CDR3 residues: CASSDGPSQFF. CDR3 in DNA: TGTGCCAGCAGTGACGGACCAAGTCAGTTCTTC.